These 17 T cell receptor beta chains were sequenced from one sample in a study of CD8 T cells in ankylosing spondylitis. TCRdb reprocessed the 5' RACE reads via MiXCR and lists one record per CDR3 protein. The sample lists roughly 250,000 distinct CDR3 sequences, roughly 8.6% seen once, with 6.8% in the top ten. Material: blood, either unsorted or a sorted T cell fraction (not recorded which). All receptors derive from a male donor with ankylosing spondylitis or in good health (not recorded which).

This chain joins TRBV5-5 and TRBJ1-5, with 8 positions matching TRBD1. Looked up from germline, CDR1 is SGHKS and CDR2 is YYEKEE (reference sequence). Losses at the gene ends were 4 bases for V and 5 bases for J; bases not matched to a gene: 2. The CDR3 consists of 13 residues. The CDR3 DNA sequence: TGTGCCAGCAGCGTACAGGGGGATCAGCCCCAGCATTTT. Its translation: CASSVQGDQPQHF.

This clonotype was picked up a small number of times. A much larger clone is a single base away; this may be a read error. The chain recombines TRBV20-1 with TRBJ1-1; D might be TRBD1 (5 bases). CDR1 and CDR2 (germline): DFQATT, SNEGSKA (reference sequence). The length of the CDR3 is 14 residues. The CDR3 nucleotides read TGCAGTCCTAGAGTGGGGGATATGAACACTGAAGCTTTCTTT. Protein sequence: CSPRVGDMNTEAFF.

This clonotype was seen a few times. This chain joins TRBV20-1 and TRBJ2-5; no definite D call. The CDR3 has 12 residues. The germline V gene has CDR1 DFQATT and CDR2 SNEGSKA (reference sequence). Trimming took 1 base from V and 1 from J, leaving 4 bases between them. The CDR3 loop reads CSARGSQETQYF. In DNA form, the CDR3 reads TGCAGTGCTAGAGGCAGCCAAGAGACCCAGTACTTC.

Many counts were recorded for this clonotype. V is TRBV6-2 or TRBV6-3 and J is TRBJ2-1, with 12 bases lining up with TRBD2. This CDR3 comprises 15 residues. V was pared by 5 bases and J by 6 bases, with 5 bases of the junction left unmatched. Germline assignment: CDR1 MNHEY and CDR2 SVGEGT. The CDR3 DNA sequence: TGTGCCAGCAGTATCGGACTAGCGGGGTCCAATGAGCAGTTCTTC. It is translated as CASSIGLAGSNEQFF.

This clonotype has at least ten counts. The J gene is TRBJ1-2, the V gene TRBV5-4; D gene uncertain. CDR1 and CDR2 from the germline V gene are SGHNT and YYREEE (reference sequence). The CDR3 runs to 13 residues. V was pared by 2 bases and J by 5 bases, with 10 bases between. The CDR3 sequence: CASSFDGEYGYTF. The CDR3 DNA sequence: TGTGCCAGCAGCTTTGATGGGGAGTATGGCTACACCTTC.

The chain employs TRBV20-1 and TRBJ1-3; D ambiguous. Trimming shortened V by 2 bases and J by 0 bases, and 8 bases separated the two germline ends. The CDR3 spans 14 residues. Germline assignment: CDR1 DFQATT and CDR2 SNEGSKA (reference sequence). The CDR3 region has the DNA TGCAGTGCTAGATCCCCTGACTCTGGAAACACCATATATTTT. Amino acid sequence: CSARSPDSGNTIYF.

This clonotype was seen ten or more times. The gene calls are TRBV6-2 or TRBV6-3 and TRBJ2-3; possibly TRBD2 for D (5 bases). The CDR3 runs 12 residues. Germline CDR1 MNHEY, CDR2 SVGEGT. Trimming cost V 7 bases and J 10 bases, with 15 bases left between them. The CDR3 nucleotides read TGTGCCAGCACGACTATGAAGGATTCGCAGTATTTT. Its translation: CASTTMKDSQYF.

The chain combines TRBV5-1 with TRBJ1-3; the D gene is possibly TRBD1 (6 bases). This CDR3 comprises 14 residues. The V and J ends lost 4 bases and 4 bases respectively, with 12 bases between them. Germline lookup yields CDR1 SGHRS and CDR2 YFSETQ. The CDR3 protein is CASSRTADGNTIYF. CDR3 bases: TGCGCCAGCAGCAGGACAGCGGACGGAAACACCATATATTTT.

This clonotype was counted at least ten times. This chain uses TRBV7-2 with TRBJ1-2, with D unclear. Trimming stripped 3 bases from V and 7 bases from J, with 9 bases between. The CDR3 sequence is 12 residues long. Germline V gene sequence: CDR1 SGHTA, CDR2 FQGNSA. The CDR3 DNA follows: TGTGCCAGCAGCTTGATGGGATCTGGCTACACCTTC. This gives the protein CASSLMGSGYTF.

This clonotype was counted at least ten times. The V and J genes are TRBV29-1 and TRBJ2-1; possible D gene TRBD2, 6 bases. The germline V gene has CDR1 SQVTM and CDR2 ANQGSEA. The CDR3 runs to 13 residues. Deletions cut 7 bases from V and 2 bases from J, with 12 bases between. This CDR3 reads CSGWEATYNEQFF. DNA for the CDR3: TGCAGCGGGTGGGAGGCAACCTACAATGAGCAGTTCTTC.

Many counts were recorded for this clonotype. This chain uses TRBV20-1 with TRBJ1-5; D gene ambiguous. The V gene's germline CDR1 is DFQATT and CDR2 SNEGSKA (reference sequence). Trimming left V 0 bases short and J 4 bases short, with 7 bases between. The CDR3 totals 13 residues. CDR3 sequence: CSARDGLNQPQHF. As DNA, the CDR3 is TGCAGTGCTAGAGATGGTTTAAATCAGCCCCAGCATTTT.

This clonotype was recorded at least ten times. This chain links TRBV12-3 or TRBV12-4 with TRBJ2-1, with 11 bases fitting TRBD2. Unmatched junction bases numbered 11, after V lost 6 bases and J lost 4 bases. The length of the CDR3 is 17 residues. The CDR3 DNA is TGTGCCAGCAGCAGCCTGACTAGCGGGGCATATTACAATGAGCAGTTCTTC. Its protein product is CASSSLTSGAYYNEQFF.

This clonotype showed up just a few times. A junction end diverges from the germline sequence, so it may reflect a read error. The rearrangement uses TRBV20-1 and TRBJ2-2; D remains ambiguous. CDR1 is DFQATT, CDR2 SNEGSKA, per germline (reference sequence). The CDR3 extends over 17 amino acids. The CDR3 loop reads CCARKPGINSNTGELFF. The CDR3, as DNA: TGCTGTGCTAGGAAACCTGGCATAAACTCGAACACCGGGGAGCTGTTTTTT.

CDR3 loop: CASTRSGTGYNEQFF. The CDR3 DNA reads TGTGCCAGTACCCGGTCCGGGACGGGTTACAATGAGCAGTTCTTC. The chain employs TRBV19 and TRBJ2-1; either TRBD1 or TRBD2 may supply D (5 bases each). The germline CDR1 and CDR2 sequences are LNHDA and SQIVND (reference sequence). The CDR3 totals 15 residues. V shed 7 bases and J shed 4 bases, with 17 bases lying between them.

This clonotype was seen many times. The V call is TRBV6-5, the J call TRBJ1-5; D remains ambiguous. The CDR3 extends over 14 amino acids. The germline V and J ends were trimmed by 0 bases and 6 bases, with 9 bases remaining between them. Germline V lookup: CDR1 MNHEY, CDR2 SVGAGI. The CDR3 region has the DNA TGTGCCAGCAGTTACTCAGGTTTTGGTCAGCCCCAGCATTTT. Translated, it gives CASSYSGFGQPQHF.

This clonotype was recorded a few times. J is TRBJ2-3 and V is TRBV10-3, with TRBD2 matching over 7 bases. Germline V CDR1 and CDR2: ENHRY, SYGVKD. CDR3 size: 14 residues. The trim removed 11 bases at V and 2 bases at J, leaving 10 bases unmatched. The CDR3 bases are TGTGCCCCCTCCCGCGGGAGAGACACAGATACGCAGTATTTT. Residues: CAPSRGRDTDTQYF.

On this clonotype: This could be a read error, since a much larger clone is one nucleotide away. This chain uses TRBV10-3 with TRBJ1-2, with a weak D call TRBD1 (6 bases). The CDR3 spans 14 residues. Germline V lookup: CDR1 ENHRY, CDR2 SYGVKD. This chain's CDR3 is CPISETGLNYGYTF. The CDR3 DNA sequence: TGTCCCATCAGTGAGACAGGACTTAACTATGGCTACACCTTC.